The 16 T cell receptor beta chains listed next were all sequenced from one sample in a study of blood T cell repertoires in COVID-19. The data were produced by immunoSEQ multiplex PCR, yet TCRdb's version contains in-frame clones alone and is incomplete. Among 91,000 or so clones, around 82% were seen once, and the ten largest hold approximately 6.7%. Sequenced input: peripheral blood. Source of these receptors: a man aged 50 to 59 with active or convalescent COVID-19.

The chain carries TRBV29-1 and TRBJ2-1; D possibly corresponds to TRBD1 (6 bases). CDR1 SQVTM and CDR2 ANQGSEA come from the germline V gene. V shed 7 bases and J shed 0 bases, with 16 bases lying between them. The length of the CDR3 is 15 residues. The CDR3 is CSASAGVSSYNEQFF. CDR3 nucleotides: TGCAGCGCCTCTGCAGGGGTTAGCTCCTACAATGAGCAGTTCTTC.

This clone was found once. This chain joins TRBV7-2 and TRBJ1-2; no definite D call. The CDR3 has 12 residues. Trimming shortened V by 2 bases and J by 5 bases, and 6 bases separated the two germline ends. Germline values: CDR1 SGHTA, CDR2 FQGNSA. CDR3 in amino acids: CASSLQRYGYTF. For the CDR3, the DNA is TGTGCCAGCAGCTTACAGCGGTATGGCTACACCTTC. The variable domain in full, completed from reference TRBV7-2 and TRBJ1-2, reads GAGVSQSPSNKVTEKGKDVELRCDPISGHTALYWYRQSLGQGLEFLIYFQGNSAPDKSGLPSDRFSAERTGGSVSTLTIQRTQQEDSAVYLCASSLQRYGYTFGSGTRLTVV.

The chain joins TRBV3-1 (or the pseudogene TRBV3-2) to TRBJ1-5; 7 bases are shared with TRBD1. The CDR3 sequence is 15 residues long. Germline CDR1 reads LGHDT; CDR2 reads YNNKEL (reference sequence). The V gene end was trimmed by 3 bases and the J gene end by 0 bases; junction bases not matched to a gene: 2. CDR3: CASSQTGNSNQPQHF. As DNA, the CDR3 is TGTGCCAGCAGCCAGACAGGGAATAGCAATCAGCCCCAGCATTTT.

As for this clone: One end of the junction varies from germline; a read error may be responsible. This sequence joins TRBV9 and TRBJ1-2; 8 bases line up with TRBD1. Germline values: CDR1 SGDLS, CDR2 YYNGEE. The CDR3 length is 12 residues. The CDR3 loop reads CASSTPGGQEYF. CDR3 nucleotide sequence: TGTGCCAGCAGCACCCCGGGGGGACAGGAATATTTC.

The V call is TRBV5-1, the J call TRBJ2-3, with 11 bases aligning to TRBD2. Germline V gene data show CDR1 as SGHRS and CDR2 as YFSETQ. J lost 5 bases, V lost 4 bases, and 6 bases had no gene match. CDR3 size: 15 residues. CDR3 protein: CASSLSGGVGDTQYF. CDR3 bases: TGCGCCAGCAGCCTTAGCGGGGGGGTTGGAGATACGCAGTATTTT.

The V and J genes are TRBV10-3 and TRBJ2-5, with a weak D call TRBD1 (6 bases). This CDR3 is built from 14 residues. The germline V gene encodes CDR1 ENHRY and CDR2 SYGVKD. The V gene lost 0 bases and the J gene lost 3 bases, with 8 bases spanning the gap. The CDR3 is CAISESRGKETQYF. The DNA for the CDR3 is TGTGCCATCAGTGAGTCGAGGGGGAAAGAGACCCAGTACTTC.

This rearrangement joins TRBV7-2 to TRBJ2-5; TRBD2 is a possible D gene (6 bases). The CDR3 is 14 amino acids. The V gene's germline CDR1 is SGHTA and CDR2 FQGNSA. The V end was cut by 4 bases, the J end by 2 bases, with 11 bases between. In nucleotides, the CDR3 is TGTGCCAGCAGCTCGATGGGGGGTCAAGAGACCCAGTACTTC. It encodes CASSSMGGQETQYF.

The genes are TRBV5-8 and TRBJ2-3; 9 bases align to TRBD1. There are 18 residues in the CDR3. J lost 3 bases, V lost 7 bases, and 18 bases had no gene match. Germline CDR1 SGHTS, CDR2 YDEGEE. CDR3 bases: TGTGCCAGCCCCTTGTTGTGGGGGACAGGGACAGCGACAGATACGCAGTATTTT. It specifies CASPLLWGTGTATDTQYF. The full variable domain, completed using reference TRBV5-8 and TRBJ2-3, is EAGVTQSPTHLIKTRGQQATLRCSPISGHTSVYWYQQALGLGLQFLLWYDEGEERNRGNFPPRFSGRQFPNYSSELNVNALELEDSALYLCASPLLWGTGTATDTQYFGPGTRLTVL.

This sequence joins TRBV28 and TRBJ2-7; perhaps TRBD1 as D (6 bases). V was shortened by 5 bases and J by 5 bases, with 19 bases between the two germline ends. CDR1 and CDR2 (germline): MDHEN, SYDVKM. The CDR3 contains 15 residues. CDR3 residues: CASSAAPTDRNEQYF. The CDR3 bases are TGTGCCAGCAGTGCCGCCCCCACCGACAGGAACGAGCAGTACTTC. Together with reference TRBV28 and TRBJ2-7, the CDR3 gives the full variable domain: DVKVTQSSRYLVKRTGEKVFLECVQDMDHENMFWYRQDPGLGLRLIYFSYDVKMKEKGDIPEGYSVSREKKERFSLILESASTNQTSMYLCASSAAPTDRNEQYFGPGTRLTVT.

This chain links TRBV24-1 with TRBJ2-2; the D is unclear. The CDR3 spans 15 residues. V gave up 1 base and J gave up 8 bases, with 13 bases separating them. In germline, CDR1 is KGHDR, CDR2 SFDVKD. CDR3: CATSDLMRTGGELFF. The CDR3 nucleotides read TGTGCCACCAGTGATTTAATGCGCACCGGGGGGGAGCTGTTTTTT.

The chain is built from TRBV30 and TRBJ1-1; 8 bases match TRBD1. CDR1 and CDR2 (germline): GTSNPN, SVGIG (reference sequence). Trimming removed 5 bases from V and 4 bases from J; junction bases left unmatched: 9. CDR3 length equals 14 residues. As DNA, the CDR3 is TGTGCCTGGGCAGGGGGCCCAGGGGGCACTGAAGCTTTCTTT. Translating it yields CAWAGGPGGTEAFF. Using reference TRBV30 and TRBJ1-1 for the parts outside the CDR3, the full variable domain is SQTIHQWPATLVQPVGSPLSLECTVEGTSNPNLYWYRQAAGRGLQLLFYSVGIGQISSEVPQNLSASRPQDRQFILSSKKLLLSDSGFYLCAWAGGPGGTEAFFGQGTRLTVV.

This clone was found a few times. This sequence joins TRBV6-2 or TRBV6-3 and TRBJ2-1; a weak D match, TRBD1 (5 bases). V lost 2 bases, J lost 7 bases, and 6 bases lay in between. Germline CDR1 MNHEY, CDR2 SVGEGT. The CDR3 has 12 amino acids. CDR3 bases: TGTGCCAGCAGTTACAAGGGGAATGAGCAGTTCTTC. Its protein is CASSYKGNEQFF.

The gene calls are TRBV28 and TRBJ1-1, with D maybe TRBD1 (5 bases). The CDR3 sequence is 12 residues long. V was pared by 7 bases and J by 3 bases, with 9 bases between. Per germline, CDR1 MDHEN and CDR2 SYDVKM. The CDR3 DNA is TGTGCCAGCACAGGGTCGGACACTGAAGCTTTCTTT. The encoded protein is CASTGSDTEAFF.

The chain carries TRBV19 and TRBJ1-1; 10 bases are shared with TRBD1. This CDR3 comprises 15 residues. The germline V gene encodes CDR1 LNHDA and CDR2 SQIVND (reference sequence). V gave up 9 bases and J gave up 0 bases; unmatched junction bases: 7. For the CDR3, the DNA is TGTGCCAGCTTCGGGACAGGGGTTATGAACACTGAAGCTTTCTTT. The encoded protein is CASFGTGVMNTEAFF.

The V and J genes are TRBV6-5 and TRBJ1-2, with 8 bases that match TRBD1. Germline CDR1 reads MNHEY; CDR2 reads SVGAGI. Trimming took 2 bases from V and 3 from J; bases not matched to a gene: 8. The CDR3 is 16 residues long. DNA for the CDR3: TGTGCCAGCAGTTACGGGACAGGAGCTGGAGACTATGGCTACACCTTC. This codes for CASSYGTGAGDYGYTF.

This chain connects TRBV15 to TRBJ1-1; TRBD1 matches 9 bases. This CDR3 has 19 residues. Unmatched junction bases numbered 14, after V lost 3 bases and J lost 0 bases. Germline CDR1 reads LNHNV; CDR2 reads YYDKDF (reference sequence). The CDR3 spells CATSSGTGIRMSVNTEAFF. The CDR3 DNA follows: TGTGCCACCAGCAGTGGGACAGGGATCCGGATGAGTGTGAACACTGAAGCTTTCTTT.